These T cell receptor beta chains were read from a single sample in a study of read filtering for tumor transcriptome and immune sequencing. Each CDR3 protein is one row after TCRdb ran MiXCR on the reads. The sample includes roughly 93,000 distinct CDR3 sequences, under 25% of them seen just once. The sequencing input was a population of CD138-negative cells sorted from bone marrow. Receptor source: a donor aged 40 or over with multiple myeloma. The CDR3 runs from the conserved cysteine through the conserved F or W. Each record gives: D gene, clone size, V gene, J gene, CDR3 protein, CDR3 DNA. The D gene is left open where the match is weak. Clone size is given for some rows only: seen once, a few or many times, or a class if the clone is expanded.

TRBD1	many	TRBV20-1	TRBJ2-1	CSALSGTGTGEQFF	TGCAGTGCTCTCTCCGGGACAGGGACCGGTGAGCAGTTCTTC
NA	many	TRBV6-2/TRBV6-3	TRBJ1-5	CASSQRRNQPQHF	TGTGCCAGCAGTCAAAGGCGGAATCAGCCCCAGCATTTT
NA	many	TRBV5-6	TRBJ1-1	CASSLLGVNTEAFF	TGTGCCAGCAGCTTGTTAGGGGTGAACACTGAAGCTTTCTTT
NA	many	TRBV28	TRBJ1-2	CASSAPPSNYGYTF	TGTGCCAGCAGTGCCCCTCCCTCGAACTATGGCTACACCTTC
TRBD2	NA	TRBV5-4	TRBJ2-5	CASSALPSGQETRCF	TGTGCCAGCAGCGCCCTTCCTAGCGGGCAAGAGACCCGGTGCTTC
NA	NA	TRBV20-1	TRBJ1-1	CSARVIQGNTEAFF	TGCAGTGCTAGAGTCATACAGGGGAACACTGAAGCTTTCTTT
NA	few	TRBV14	TRBJ2-2	CASSQDLSAGHTGELFF	TGTGCCAGCAGCCAAGATCTTTCTGCGGGACACACCGGGGAGCTGTTTTTT
NA	many	TRBV2	TRBJ1-4	CASSFNTATNEKLFF	TGTGCCAGCAGTTTCAACACCGCAACTAATGAAAAACTGTTTTTT
NA	many	TRBV5-1	TRBJ2-1	CASSLAPRSSYNEQFF	TGCGCCAGCAGCTTGGCCCCCCGAAGCTCCTACAATGAGCAGTTCTTC
NA	NA	TRBV29-1	TRBJ2-7	CSVVQQGSYYEQYF	TGCAGCGTTGTGCAACAGGGAAGTTACTACGAGCAGTACTTC
TRBD1	few	TRBV11-2	TRBJ1-5	CASSSPGQGIGNQPQHF	TGTGCCAGCAGCTCACCGGGACAGGGGATTGGCAATCAGCCCCAGCATTTT
TRBD1	NA	TRBV25-1	TRBJ2-7	CASSESRGRNEQYF	TGTGCCAGCAGTGAATCTAGGGGGCGCAACGAGCAGTACTTC
NA	many	TRBV5-1	TRBJ2-5	CASSFNGGLAGETQYF	TGCGCCAGCAGCTTCAATGGGGGGCTAGCTGGGGAGACCCAGTACTTC
NA	many	TRBV20-1	TRBJ1-6	CSAPTGPYNSPLHF	TGCAGTGCCCCGACAGGTCCCTATAATTCACCCCTCCACTTT
NA	few	TRBV7-8	TRBJ2-4	CASSSHRVSGNIQYF	TGTGCCAGCAGCTCTCACAGGGTTTCCGGAAACATTCAGTACTTC
NA	many	TRBV28	TRBJ2-7	CASSLSIQVTSSYEQYF	TGTGCCAGCAGTTTATCTATACAGGTTACAAGCTCCTACGAGCAGTACTTC
NA	many	TRBV2	TRBJ2-3	CAAQLGIGDTQYF	TGTGCCGCCCAGTTAGGGATCGGAGATACGCAGTATTTT
NA	NA	TRBV4-2	TRBJ1-1	CASSQIMDGANTEAFF	TGTGCCAGCAGCCAGATCATGGACGGGGCAAACACTGAAGCTTTCTTT
TRBD1	NA	TRBV20-1	TRBJ2-7	CVARTGSEQYF	TGCGTTGCCAGGACAGGGAGCGAGCAGTACTTC
NA	many	TRBV7-2	TRBJ1-1	CASSTGKGWTEAFF	TGTGCCAGCAGCACCGGGAAGGGGTGGACTGAAGCTTTCTTT
TRBD2	NA	TRBV29-1	TRBJ2-3	CSVEDTSGTDTQYF	TGCAGCGTTGAGGATACTAGCGGCACAGATACGCAGTATTTT
TRBD1	many	TRBV27	TRBJ2-7	CASSGGQAYEQYF	TGTGCCAGCAGTGGAGGACAGGCCTACGAGCAGTACTTC
NA	many	TRBV6-6	TRBJ2-1	CASSYSGGGRNEQFF	TGTGCCAGCAGTTACTCGGGGGGGGGCCGGAATGAGCAGTTCTTC
TRBD1	many	TRBV7-2	TRBJ2-3	CASSYQGAKDTQYF	TGTGCCAGCAGCTATCAGGGGGCAAAAGATACGCAGTATTTT
NA	NA	TRBV15	TRBJ2-7	CATRANTYEQYF	TGTGCCACCAGAGCCAACACCTACGAGCAGTACTTC
NA	many	TRBV30	TRBJ2-2	CAWRRTVTGELFF	TGTGCCTGGAGGCGGACAGTCACCGGGGAGCTGTTTTTT
NA	few	TRBV29-1	TRBJ1-1	CSVSGVKTNTEAFF	TGCAGCGTTTCGGGGGTTAAAACGAACACTGAAGCTTTCTTT
NA	many	TRBV3-1	TRBJ2-5	CASSQEEGQKETQYF	TGTGCCAGCAGCCAAGAGGAAGGGCAGAAAGAGACCCAGTACTTC
NA	few	TRBV6-2/TRBV6-3	TRBJ1-5	CASSYRDEVNQPQHF	TGTGCCAGCAGTTACAGGGATGAGGTCAATCAGCCCCAGCATTTT
NA	NA	TRBV12-3/TRBV12-4	TRBJ2-3	CASSRGDTDTQYF	TGTGCCAGTTCTAGGGGAGACACAGATACGCAGTATTTT
TRBD2	few	TRBV3-1	TRBJ2-3	CASSQGLAGYTDTQYF	TGTGCCAGCAGCCAAGGACTAGCGGGGTACACAGATACGCAGTATTTT
NA	many	TRBV12-3/TRBV12-4	TRBJ2-2	CASSFVAGELFF	TGTGCCAGCAGTTTTGTGGCCGGGGAGCTGTTTTTT
NA	many	TRBV11-1	TRBJ2-1	CASSSSLGVNEFF	TGTGCCAGCAGCTCCAGCCTTGGGGTAAACGAGTTCTTC
NA	many	TRBV29-1	TRBJ2-1	CSAQRGGGNEQFF	TGCAGCGCCCAGCGAGGGGGAGGAAATGAGCAGTTCTTC
TRBD1	many	TRBV5-1	TRBJ2-7	CASSPRTGTEQYF	TGCGCCAGCAGCCCCAGGACAGGGACCGAGCAGTACTTC
NA	NA	TRBV6-5	TRBJ2-1	CASSYSGGAVQHEQFF	TGTGCCAGCAGTTACTCTGGCGGGGCGGTACAACATGAGCAGTTCTTC
NA	NA	TRBV20-1	TRBJ2-1	CSVTHPAASYNEQSF	TGCAGTGTCACACACCCGGCAGCCTCCTACAATGAGCAGTCCTTC
TRBD1	many	TRBV29-1	TRBJ1-1	CSGDRGRGNTEAFF	TGCAGCGGGGACAGGGGGCGAGGGAACACTGAAGCTTTCTTT
NA	NA	TRBV29-1	TRBJ2-3	CSVGGGADMQYF	TGCAGCGTTGGTGGAGGGGCAGATATGCAGTATTTT
NA	NA	TRBV15	TRBJ1-3	CATSLSGNTIYF	TGTGCCACCAGTCTCTCTGGAAACACCATATATTTT
NA	many	TRBV6-1	TRBJ2-1	CASSEGYLDEQFF	TGTGCCAGCAGTGAGGGTTACTTGGATGAGCAGTTCTTC
NA	few	TRBV2	TRBJ2-7	CASSDRGREQYF	TGTGCCAGCAGTGACAGGGGGAGGGAGCAGTACTTC
NA	many	TRBV7-9	TRBJ2-2	CASSPPARTGELFF	TGTGCCAGCAGCCCCCCCGCGCGGACCGGGGAGCTGTTTTTT
TRBD1	many	TRBV5-1	TRBJ1-1	CASSGGTGNTEAFF	TGCGCCAGCAGCGGCGGGACAGGGAACACTGAAGCTTTCTTT
TRBD2	many	TRBV6-5	TRBJ2-1	CASRSRSGEQNNEQFF	TGTGCCAGCAGAAGCCGTAGCGGGGAGCAAAACAATGAGCAGTTCTTC
NA	few	TRBV4-1	TRBJ2-3	CASSQSFNTQYF	TGCGCCAGCAGCCAGTCCTTCAATACGCAGTATTTT
TRBD1	many	TRBV11-2	TRBJ2-1	CASSDQGADYNEQFF	TGTGCCAGCAGTGACCAGGGGGCCGACTACAATGAGCAGTTCTTC
TRBD1	many	TRBV7-2	TRBJ1-1	CASSRRTGNTEAFF	TGTGCCAGCAGCCGCCGGACAGGGAACACTGAAGCTTTCTTT
NA	many	TRBV5-1	TRBJ2-3	CASSPRLGDTQYF	TGCGCCAGCAGCCCTAGACTAGGAGATACGCAGTATTTT
NA	many	TRBV11-3	TRBJ2-1	CASSPILGNEQFF	TGTGCCAGCAGCCCGATTTTGGGTAATGAGCAGTTCTTC
NA	few	TRBV5-6	TRBJ2-7	CASSFPGVHEQYF	TGTGCCAGCAGCTTTCCAGGGGTCCACGAGCAGTACTTC
NA	few	TRBV13	TRBJ1-1	CASSARQVNTEAFF	TGTGCCAGCAGCGCAAGACAGGTAAACACTGAAGCTTTCTTT
NA	many	TRBV29-1	TRBJ2-3	CSVETKRTDTQYF	TGCAGCGTTGAAACAAAACGCACAGATACGCAGTATTTT
NA	many	TRBV7-9	TRBJ2-6	CASSLGGVGANVLTF	TGTGCCAGCAGCTTAGGAGGAGTTGGGGCCAACGTCCTGACTTTC
NA	many	TRBV2	TRBJ2-3	CASSEGSFRGTDTQYF	TGTGCCAGCAGTGAGGGCAGCTTTAGAGGCACAGATACGCAGTATTTT